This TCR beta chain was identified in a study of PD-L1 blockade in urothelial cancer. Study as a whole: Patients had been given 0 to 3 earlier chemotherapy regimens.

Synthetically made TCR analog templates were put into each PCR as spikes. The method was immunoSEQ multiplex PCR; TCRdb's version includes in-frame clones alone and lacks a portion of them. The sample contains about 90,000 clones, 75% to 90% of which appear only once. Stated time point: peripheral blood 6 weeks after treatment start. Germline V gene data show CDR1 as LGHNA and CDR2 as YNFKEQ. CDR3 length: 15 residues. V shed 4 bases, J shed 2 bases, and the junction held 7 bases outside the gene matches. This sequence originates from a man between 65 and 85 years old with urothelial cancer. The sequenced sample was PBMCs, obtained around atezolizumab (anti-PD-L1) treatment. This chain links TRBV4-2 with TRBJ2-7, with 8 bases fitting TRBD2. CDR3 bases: TGTGCCAGCAGCCTTCAGACTAGCGAGCCCTACGAGCAGTACTTC. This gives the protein CASSLQTSEPYEQYF.